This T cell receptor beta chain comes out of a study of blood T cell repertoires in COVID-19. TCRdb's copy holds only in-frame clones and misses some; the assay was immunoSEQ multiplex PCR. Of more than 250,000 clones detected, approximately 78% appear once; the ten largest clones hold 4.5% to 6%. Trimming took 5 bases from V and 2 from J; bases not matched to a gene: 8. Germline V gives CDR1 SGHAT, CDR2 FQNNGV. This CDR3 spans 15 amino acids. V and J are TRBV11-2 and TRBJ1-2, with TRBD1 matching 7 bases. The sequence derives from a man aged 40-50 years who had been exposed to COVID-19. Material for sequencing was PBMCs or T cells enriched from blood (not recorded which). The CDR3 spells CASSGETGANYGYTF. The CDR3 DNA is TGTGCCAGCAGCGGGGAAACAGGGGCGAACTATGGCTACACCTTC.